These 21 T cell receptor beta chains were sequenced from one sample in a study of PD-1 blockade in classical Hodgkin lymphoma. Time point here: cycle 4 day 1 (C4D1), after six to seven weeks of nivolumab. Patients all relapsed after autologous stem cell transplantation, and there was variation in brentuximab vedotin exposure. Assay used: immunoSEQ multiplex PCR; TCRdb lists only in-frame clones, some missing. The sample yields 46,000 or so clones, around 80% seen once. The sequences come from peripheral blood mononuclear cells (PBMCs), collected before the fourth cycle of nivolumab. All receptors come from a human donor with classical Hodgkin lymphoma.

This clone was counted a few times. The chain uses TRBV27 and TRBJ1-5; no definite D call. CDR3 length equals 11 residues. Per the germline V gene, CDR1 is MNHEY and CDR2 is SMNVEV (reference sequence). V gave up 10 bases and J gave up 6 bases, with 10 bases separating them. The CDR3 nucleotides read TGTGCCACCTCCACGGGTCAGCCCCAGCATTTT. This gives the protein CATSTGQPQHF.

The J gene is TRBJ2-2, the V gene TRBV11-2; D not certain. The V and J ends lost 0 bases and 7 bases respectively, with 6 bases between them. This CDR3 is built from 13 residues. From germline, CDR1 is SGHAT and CDR2 FQNNGV. CDR3 in DNA: TGTGCCAGCAGCTTAGAGGTCGTCGGGGAGCTGTTTTTT. Translated: CASSLEVVGELFF.

V usage is TRBV2 and J usage is TRBJ2-3, with 10 bases fitting TRBD2. Germline V lookup: CDR1 SNHLY, CDR2 FYNNEI. Trimming took 7 bases from V and 0 from J; bases not matched to a gene: 4. This CDR3 is built from 15 residues. CDR3 DNA sequence: TGTGCCAGCACCCCTAGCGGGGGTAGCACAGATACGCAGTATTTT. The encoded protein is CASTPSGGSTDTQYF. Full variable domain (missing parts from reference TRBV2 and TRBJ2-3): EPEVTQTPSHQVTQMGQEVILRCVPISNHLYFYWYRQILGQKVEFLVSFYNNEISEKSEIFDDQFSVERPDGSNFTLKIRSTKLEDSAMYFCASTPSGGSTDTQYFGPGTRLTVL.

The gene calls are TRBV6-4 and TRBJ2-4; TRBD1 might be the D (5 bases). This CDR3 contains 14 residues. V was shortened by 3 bases and J by 5 bases, with 11 bases between the two germline ends. Germline assignment: CDR1 MRHNA and CDR2 SNTAGT. The DNA of the CDR3 is TGTGCCAGCAGTGAGCAAGGGGCGGAAAACATTCAGTACTTC. Residues: CASSEQGAENIQYF.

The chain uses TRBV7-8 and TRBJ2-3; 7 nucleotides align to TRBD2. Germline V gene data show CDR1 as SGHVS and CDR2 as FQNEAQ. CDR3 length: 15 residues. With 6 bases clipped from V and 1 base from J, the junction kept 7 bases outside the gene matches. The CDR3 DNA follows: TGTGCCAGCAGGGGTGGGGGGGGTGGCACAGATACGCAGTATTTT. Translation: CASRGGGGGTDTQYF.

This clone was counted once. CDR3 DNA: TGCGCCAGCAGCAGGCGACAGGACAGCTCCTACGAGCAGTACTTC. It yields the protein CASSRRQDSSYEQYF. The chain combines TRBV5-1 with TRBJ2-7; the D gene is possibly TRBD1 (6 bases). Germline V lookup: CDR1 SGHRS, CDR2 YFSETQ. Trimming took off 4 bases at V and 0 bases at J, with 14 bases between the two ends. This CDR3 is 15 amino acids long.

This chain uses TRBV9 with TRBJ2-1; 8 positions match TRBD2. The CDR3 is made up of 15 amino acids. CDR1 and CDR2 from the germline V gene are SGDLS and YYNGEE. Trimming took 0 bases from V and 5 from J; bases not matched to a gene: 4. The CDR3 nucleotides read TGTGCCAGCAGCGTAGCGGGGGGGATACACAATGAGCAGTTCTTC. This codes for CASSVAGGIHNEQFF.

The chain recombines TRBV19 with TRBJ2-1, with a possible D match to TRBD2 (6 bases). Germline-derived CDR1 and CDR2 are LNHDA and SQIVND (reference sequence). V was clipped by 1 base and J by 12 bases, with 16 bases between them. The CDR3 is made up of 14 amino acids. For the CDR3, the DNA is TGTGCCAGTAGTATAGGGCCTAGCGTCGATCTGCAGTTCTTC. Protein sequence: CASSIGPSVDLQFF.

V is TRBV6-5 and J is TRBJ1-4; D remains ambiguous. Looked up from germline, CDR1 is MNHEY and CDR2 is SVGAGI. This CDR3 spans 15 amino acids. With 5 bases removed from V and 1 base from J, the gap between germline ends came to 11 bases. The CDR3 loop reads CASSPTGGTNEKLFF. The CDR3 DNA sequence: TGTGCCAGCAGTCCCACGGGAGGAACTAATGAAAAACTGTTTTTT.

A few counts support this clone. The rearrangement joins TRBV15 to TRBJ2-7; 8 bases are a match to TRBD1. The length of the CDR3 is 14 residues. CDR1 LNHNV and CDR2 YYDKDF come from the germline V gene (reference sequence). With 6 bases clipped from V and 7 bases from J, the junction kept 11 bases outside the gene matches. CDR3 in amino acids: CATRNGQGFGEQYF. The CDR3 region has the DNA TGTGCCACCAGGAACGGACAGGGCTTTGGAGAGCAGTACTTC.

The chain combines TRBV7-2 with TRBJ2-7; 15 positions agree with TRBD2. The CDR3 is 16 residues long. Germline V gives CDR1 SGHTA, CDR2 FQGNSA. Trimming removed 5 bases from V and 6 bases from J; junction bases left unmatched: 8. Here the CDR3 DNA reads TGTGCCAGCAGCGTTGGACTAGCGGGGGGGCAGGGCGAGCAGTACTTC. Its protein product is CASSVGLAGGQGEQYF.

CDR3 DNA sequence: TGTGCCAGCAGTCTCCTCGACGGGGGATGGACTGAAGCTTTCTTT. Its translation is CASSLLDGGWTEAFF. V gene TRBV5-4 combines with J gene TRBJ1-1, with a possible D match to TRBD1 (5 bases). The germline gives CDR1 SGHNT, CDR2 YYREEE (reference sequence). V was cut by 5 bases and J by 5 bases, with 19 bases left in between. The CDR3 length is 15 residues. The variable domain in full, with the rest retrieved from reference TRBV5-4 and TRBJ1-1, is ETGVTQSPTHLIKTRGQQVTLRCSSQSGHNTVSWYQQALGQGPQFIFQYYREEENGRGNFPPRFSGLQFPNYSSELNVNALELDDSALYLCASSLLDGGWTEAFFGQGTRLTVV.

V gene TRBV7-4 combines with J gene TRBJ1-4, with D unresolved. The CDR3 covers 12 residues. Trimming took off 5 bases at V and 6 bases at J, with 7 bases between the two ends. The germline CDR1 and CDR2 sequences are SGHVT and SQSDAQ. The DNA of the CDR3 is TGTGCCAGCAGCATAAAGGATGAAAAACTGTTTTTT. Amino acids: CASSIKDEKLFF.

The count of this clone is one. This chain joins TRBV10-3 and TRBJ2-7; TRBD1 agrees at 11 bases. Looked up from germline, CDR1 is ENHRY and CDR2 is SYGVKD. The junction had 7 bases not matched to a gene; V was cut back by 6 bases and J by 3 bases. The CDR3 spans 15 residues. CDR3 DNA sequence: TGTGCCATCAGCGGCGCGGGGACAGGGGGCTACGAGCAGTACTTC. Residues: CAISGAGTGGYEQYF.

The CDR3 here is CAISGRGDGYTF. The CDR3 DNA reads as TGTGCCATCAGTGGCAGGGGGGATGGCTACACCTTC. This chain links TRBV10-3 with TRBJ1-2; 7 bases are a match to TRBD1. Per the germline V gene, CDR1 is ENHRY and CDR2 is SYGVKD. The CDR3 is made up of 12 amino acids. Trimming removed 4 bases from V and 6 bases from J; junction bases left unmatched: 2.

The rearrangement links TRBV9 to TRBJ1-1; D is uncertain. Germline V gene data show CDR1 as SGDLS and CDR2 as YYNGEE. This CDR3 is 15 amino acids long. Trimming stripped 0 bases from V and 0 bases from J, with 9 bases between. The CDR3 nucleotides are TGTGCCAGCAGCGTAGGGTCGGCCCTGAACACTGAAGCTTTCTTT. It codes for CASSVGSALNTEAFF.

The gene calls are TRBV6-1 and TRBJ2-3; 9 bases align to TRBD1. The CDR3 covers 17 residues. V shed 3 bases, J shed 1 base, and the junction held 8 bases outside the gene matches. Germline lookup yields CDR1 MNHNS and CDR2 SASEGT. This CDR3 is CASSEQQGAFRTDTQYF. CDR3 sequence (DNA): TGTGCCAGCAGTGAGCAACAGGGGGCATTTCGCACAGATACGCAGTATTTT.

This chain connects TRBV5-6 to TRBJ2-5; D unresolved. This CDR3 has 16 residues. CDR1 is SGHDT, CDR2 YYEEEE, per germline. Trimming stripped 4 bases from V and 4 bases from J, with 20 bases between. The CDR3 here is CASSPTGRIEGETQYF. The DNA of the CDR3 is TGTGCCAGCAGCCCTACCGGGCGGATAGAAGGAGAGACCCAGTACTTC.

J is TRBJ2-5 and V is TRBV5-1; possibly TRBD1 for D (6 bases). The length of the CDR3 is 15 residues. The germline CDR1 and CDR2 sequences are SGHRS and YFSETQ. Trimming pared 0 bases from V and 2 bases from J, leaving 11 bases between. The chain's CDR3 is CASSLEGHGQETQYF. In DNA, the CDR3 is TGCGCCAGCAGCTTGGAGGGACACGGTCAAGAGACCCAGTACTTC.

The rearrangement links TRBV5-1 to TRBJ1-1; a weak D match, TRBD1 (5 bases). This CDR3 contains 18 residues. Deletions cut 0 bases from V and 1 base from J, with 19 bases between. Germline V lookup: CDR1 SGHRS, CDR2 YFSETQ. Written as DNA, the CDR3 is TGCGCCAGCAGCTTGGTGTTCCAGGGACTAAGGCGGAACACTGAAGCTTTCTTT. Its protein product is CASSLVFQGLRRNTEAFF.

The chain is built from TRBV19 and TRBJ1-2, with a tentative D call TRBD1 (6 bases). Germline V gene lookup returns CDR1 LNHDA and CDR2 SQIVND (reference sequence). The ends were cut back, 2 bases at V and 5 bases at J, with 12 bases in the middle. This CDR3 contains 14 residues. The CDR3 is CASSITGTGYGYTF. The DNA for the CDR3 is TGTGCCAGTAGTATAACAGGGACTGGATATGGCTACACCTTC.